This TCR beta chain was captured in a study of shared clonotypes between healthy human individuals. Trimming removed 5 bases from V and 3 bases from J, with 17 bases in between. Germline CDR1 and CDR2: ENHRY and SYGVKD. This CDR3 spans 16 amino acids. TCRdb keeps only in-frame clones here, not all; method: immunoSEQ multiplex PCR. The sample holds 2 million or so clones, approximately 95% seen once. The chain carries TRBV10-3 and TRBJ1-5; D gene unclear. The sequenced sample consisted of naive CD4+ T cells sorted from blood. The sample's subset: CD45RA+ positively selected. The TCR comes from a man between 18 and 29 years old in good health. CDR3 region: CAISSSTDGYNQPQHF. In DNA form, the CDR3 reads TGTGCCATCAGTTCTTCAACGGACGGTTACAATCAGCCCCAGCATTTT.